The rows below give T cell receptor beta chains drawn from one sample of a study of response to subunit inactivated influenza vaccine. Using its own MiXCR run on the RT-PCR reads, TCRdb lists one record per CDR3 protein. The repertoire holds around 570,000 distinct CDR3 sequences, with 7.5% to 8.5% as singletons. The starting material was PBMCs from blood, obtained about 23 months after vaccination. The receptor set was obtained from a man aged 45 to 75 who received an inactivated influenza vaccine. The CDR3 runs from the conserved cysteine through the conserved F or W. The order of the fields is clone size, V gene, D gene, J gene, CDR3 protein, CDR3 DNA. The D gene is left open where the match is weak. Part of the rows lack a size; the others show once, few, many or a class for expanded clones.

clone_size: .; v_call: TRBV3-1; d_call: .; j_call: TRBJ2-4; cdr3_aa: CASSQGRVLELGKNIQYF; cdr3_nt: TGTGCCAGCAGCCAAGGAAGGGTCCTAGAATTGGGCAAAAACATTCAGTACTTC
clone_size: many; v_call: TRBV6-2/TRBV6-3; d_call: .; j_call: TRBJ2-1; cdr3_aa: CASAFPLKEEQFF; cdr3_nt: TGTGCCAGCGCCTTCCCTCTTAAGGAGGAGCAGTTCTTC
clone_size: many; v_call: TRBV29-1; d_call: TRBD1; j_call: TRBJ2-1; cdr3_aa: CSVEGQGFSYNEQFF; cdr3_nt: TGCAGCGTTGAGGGACAGGGGTTTTCCTACAATGAGCAGTTCTTC
clone_size: many; v_call: TRBV2; d_call: .; j_call: TRBJ2-7; cdr3_aa: CASRETRGRGYEQYF; cdr3_nt: TGTGCCAGCAGGGAGACCAGGGGCAGGGGATACGAGCAGTACTTC
clone_size: many; v_call: TRBV7-2; d_call: .; j_call: TRBJ2-5; cdr3_aa: CASSQDTGGRGTQYF; cdr3_nt: TGTGCCAGCAGCCAGGACACAGGGGGGAGGGGGACCCAGTACTTC
clone_size: few; v_call: TRBV27; d_call: .; j_call: TRBJ2-7; cdr3_aa: CASSLRERDEQYF; cdr3_nt: TGTGCCAGCAGTCTTCGCGAGAGGGACGAGCAGTACTTC
clone_size: .; v_call: TRBV29-1; d_call: TRBD2; j_call: TRBJ2-3; cdr3_aa: CSVEASGDTQYF; cdr3_nt: TGCAGCGTTGAAGCTAGCGGAGATACGCAGTATTTT
clone_size: few; v_call: TRBV7-2; d_call: .; j_call: TRBJ1-3; cdr3_aa: CASSLVGFTGNTIYF; cdr3_nt: TGTGCCAGCAGCTTAGTGGGTTTTACTGGAAACACCATATATTTT
clone_size: .; v_call: TRBV24-1; d_call: .; j_call: TRBJ2-5; cdr3_aa: CATSDSRAQYF; cdr3_nt: TGTGCCACCAGTGATAGTAGGGCCCAGTACTTC
clone_size: .; v_call: TRBV6-1; d_call: .; j_call: TRBJ2-4; cdr3_aa: CASRESAGVGKNIQYF; cdr3_nt: TGTGCCAGCAGGGAGTCCGCCGGAGTAGGCAAAAACATTCAGTACTTC
clone_size: many; v_call: TRBV29-1; d_call: TRBD1; j_call: TRBJ1-4; cdr3_aa: CTAARGTNEKLFF; cdr3_nt: TGCACCGCGGCCAGGGGGACTAATGAAAAACTGTTTTTT
clone_size: many; v_call: TRBV20-1; d_call: .; j_call: TRBJ2-5; cdr3_aa: CSAREGRGQETQYF; cdr3_nt: TGCAGTGCTAGAGAAGGTCGTGGCCAAGAGACCCAGTACTTC
clone_size: many; v_call: TRBV5-6; d_call: TRBD1; j_call: TRBJ2-3; cdr3_aa: CASSSGQGGSWYADTQYF; cdr3_nt: TGTGCCAGCAGCTCCGGACAGGGTGGAAGCTGGTACGCAGATACGCAGTATTTT
clone_size: few; v_call: TRBV3-1; d_call: .; j_call: TRBJ1-1; cdr3_aa: CASSQDRGGEAFF; cdr3_nt: TGTGCCAGCAGCCAAGACAGGGGTGGTGAAGCTTTCTTT
clone_size: many; v_call: TRBV29-1; d_call: TRBD2; j_call: TRBJ2-1; cdr3_aa: CSVSGLAGEWGYNEQFF; cdr3_nt: TGCAGCGTTTCTGGACTAGCGGGAGAGTGGGGTTACAATGAGCAGTTCTTC
clone_size: many; v_call: TRBV20-1; d_call: .; j_call: TRBJ1-4; cdr3_aa: CSAINRVANEKLFF; cdr3_nt: TGCAGTGCTATAAACAGGGTAGCTAATGAAAAACTGTTTTTT
clone_size: few; v_call: TRBV20-1; d_call: .; j_call: TRBJ2-5; cdr3_aa: CSAPDQGSETQYF; cdr3_nt: TGCAGTGCCCCGGACCAGGGAAGTGAGACCCAGTACTTC
clone_size: many; v_call: TRBV10-3; d_call: .; j_call: TRBJ1-1; cdr3_aa: CAISEAGRRNTEAFF; cdr3_nt: TGTGCCATCAGTGAAGCAGGGAGGCGGAACACTGAAGCTTTCTTT
clone_size: .; v_call: TRBV27; d_call: TRBD2; j_call: TRBJ2-1; cdr3_aa: CASSLSHGTSNEQFF; cdr3_nt: TGTGCCAGCAGTTTATCCCACGGGACTAGCAATGAGCAGTTCTTC
clone_size: many; v_call: TRBV6-4; d_call: .; j_call: TRBJ2-2; cdr3_aa: CASRGEGNTGELFF; cdr3_nt: TGTGCCAGCAGAGGCGAGGGAAACACCGGGGAGCTGTTTTTT